Detailed here is one T cell receptor beta chain. The age range of participants was 18 to 89 years, with residence in around 22 US areas. Original processing methods: Reference gene primer amplification gave estimated nucleated cell counts. Profiled with immunoSEQ multiplex PCR; TCRdb holds only in-frame clones, not every one. That table gives V, J and clone size, and the DNA gave D and trimming. Among hundreds of thousands of clones, over 75% were seen once, and the ten largest hold about 1.6%. This entry comes from a study of blood T cell repertoires in COVID-19. The sequencing input was PBMCs or T cells enriched from blood (not recorded which). The receptor was derived from a man in his forties who had recovered from COVID-19.

Here the CDR3 DNA reads TGTGCCAGCAGTTCCTACAGGAACACCGGGGAGCTGTTTTTT. Translating gives CASSSYRNTGELFF. J is TRBJ2-2 and V is TRBV27; D uncertain. Looked up from germline, CDR1 is MNHEY and CDR2 is SMNVEV (reference sequence). Trimming stripped 4 bases from V and 1 base from J, with 7 bases between. The CDR3 consists of 14 residues.